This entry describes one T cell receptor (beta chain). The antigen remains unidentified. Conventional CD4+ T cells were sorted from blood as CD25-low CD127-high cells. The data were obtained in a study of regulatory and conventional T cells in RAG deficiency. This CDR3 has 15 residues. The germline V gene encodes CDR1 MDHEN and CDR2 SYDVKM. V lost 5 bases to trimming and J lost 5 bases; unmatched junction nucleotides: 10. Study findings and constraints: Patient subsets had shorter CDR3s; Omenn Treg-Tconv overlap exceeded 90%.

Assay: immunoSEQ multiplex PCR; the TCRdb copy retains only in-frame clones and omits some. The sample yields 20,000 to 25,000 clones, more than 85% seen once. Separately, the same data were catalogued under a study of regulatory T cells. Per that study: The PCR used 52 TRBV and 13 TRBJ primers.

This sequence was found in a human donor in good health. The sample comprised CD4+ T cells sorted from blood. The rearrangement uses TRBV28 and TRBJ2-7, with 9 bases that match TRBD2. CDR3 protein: CASSPPGGRAHEQYF. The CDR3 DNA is TGTGCCAGCAGTCCCCCGGGCGGGAGGGCCCACGAGCAGTACTTC.